This T cell receptor (beta chain) appears in the sequencing data of a study of glioma-infiltrating T cells (dated by TCRdb to the mid-2010s). With regard to the full study: Sequencing of TCR alpha- and beta-chain repertoires was performed on glioma tissue, on non-neoplastic brain tissue, and on matched peripheral blood mononuclear cells. To measure divergence between tissue and blood T-cell populations, each tissue-infiltrating repertoire was compared with the peripheral blood repertoire of the same patient. The paired cohort comprised three low-grade glioma patients, roughly 8 primary glioblastoma patients and three non-glioma patients contributing non-neoplastic brain tissue.

This clonotype has just a few counts. No antigen is known for it. Base qualities are not at hand, and no much larger clone is one base apart. Here is what the overall study found, with its caveats: In non-neoplastic patients, VJ-independent divergence between tissue and blood fell below expectation, whereas in all gliomas, and especially in low-grade gliomas, the divergence rose above expectation. Tissue and blood shared very few CDR3 sequences, a result attributed to high CDR3 diversity and limited sampling. Group comparisons rested on small numbers: three non-neoplastic, three low-grade glioma and fewer than 10 glioblastoma patients.

The iRepertoire nested amplicon-rescue multiplex PCR (arm-PCR) platform was used to amplify TCR alpha and beta CDR3 regions from RNA. For one-step reverse transcription and amplification, roughly 85-400 ng of tissue mRNA or PBMC total RNA was used as input. Following bead purification, Illumina adapters were added by a secondary multiplex PCR, and libraries between 200 and 400 bp were gel-purified. Demultiplexing relied on internal 6-nucleotide barcodes carried by the libraries. Libraries were sequenced on an Illumina MiSeq with 2x220 or 2x250 nucleotide paired-end reads. Per the source publication's procedure: Paired reads were merged using FLASH 1.2.11 and were aligned to the GRCh37 human genome using BWA-MEM, after which TRA and TRB reads were extracted. For V and J assignment, an IMGT-derived reference of cassette sequences and CDR3 motifs that included pseudogenes was used. Reads were translated in three frames, and productive CDR3s were defined as those with a C...FGXG motif and no stop codons. Clonotypes were defined as unique combinations of V-J cassette pair and CDR3 amino acid sequence. Reads were filtered by Hamming distance, with the threshold set by the sequence error rate of each sample in mapped regions. Clones were called with MiXCR by TCRdb after fastp trimmed the public reads at Q25, and only in-frame beta chains were retained. Each CDR3 protein appears once, grouped with its most common genes and DNA. TCRdb's processing, not the authors' own work, is the source of the V and J calls. Across this sample there are over 120,000 distinct CDR3 sequences, with about two fifths seen only once. The top ten clonotypes cover 20% to 25% of the sample.

Sequencing was done on a sample of glioma tissue, nonneoplastic brain tissue, or PBMCs (not recorded which). This receptor was identified in a human donor with low-grade glioma or glioblastoma, undergoing nonglioma brain surgery, or in good health (not recorded which).

The DNA is as follows: TGTGCCAGCAGCTTAAGGCAGGGGGATGAGCAGTTCTTC. This yields the protein CASSLRQGDEQFF. The V and J genes are TRBV7-2 and TRBJ2-1; a stretch of 7 junction bases matches TRBD1. Trimming accounts for 2 bases at V and 8 bases at J, while the number of junction bases matched to no gene is 3. From the germline V gene, CDR1 is SGHTA and CDR2 is FQGNSA. From cysteine to phenylalanine, the CDR3 is 13 amino acids long. This entry keeps only the CDR3 DNA: 39 bases, framed from base 1.